A selection of T cell receptor beta chains follows, all from one sample in a study of cytomegalovirus exposure and HLA in healthy donors. Some clones are missing from TCRdb's copy, which holds only in-frame ones; the method was immunoSEQ multiplex PCR. The repertoire holds around 170,000 clones, with roughly 80% as singletons. Material: PBMCs. All receptors derive from a middle-aged man in good health and CMV-seropositive. Both conserved end residues are trimmed from each CDR3.

j_gene	v_gene	CDR3aa
TRBJ1-5	TRBV28	ASSPLDRASNQPQH
TRBJ2-7	TRBV5-1	ASSLRSHEQY
TRBJ1-2	TRBV10-3	AISESLDYGYT
TRBJ1-6	TRBV18	ASSPLGAGYNSPLH
TRBJ2-3	TRBV5-1	ASSLRGPPDTQY
TRBJ1-1	TRBV19	ASSLEGMVAF
TRBJ1-3	TRBV5-1	ASSLGGTGHSGNTIY
TRBJ1-1	TRBV29-1	SEHRDSNTEAF
TRBJ2-2	TRBV7-9	SSSPGGPNTGELF
TRBJ2-5	TRBV6-5	ASSFSGGWQETQY
TRBJ2-7	TRBV11-2	ASSSGDNYEQY
TRBJ2-5	TRBV5-4	ASSLPGRGETQY
TRBJ2-3	TRBV5-6	ASSFGTGHSTDTQY
TRBJ2-7	TRBV4-1	ASSDRVLAYEQY
TRBJ1-1	TRBV19	ASSIDHLGGRTEAF
TRBJ2-7	TRBV27	ASSLGGVYVYEQY
TRBJ1-2	TRBV7-9	ASSLGAFGYT
TRBJ2-5	TRBV5-1	ASSWPTGGVRETQY
TRBJ1-5	TRBV7-2	ASSAPGQSAKQPQH
TRBJ2-1	TRBV30	AWSTTGLVNEQF
TRBJ2-3	TRBV5-6	ASSFYRGSTDTQY
TRBJ2-5	TRBV10-3	AIGELGETQY
TRBJ2-3	TRBV4-2	ASSLQIQGGVTDTQY
TRBJ2-3	TRBV19	ASSLGGANQDTQY
TRBJ1-3	TRBV10-1	ARSGEGGTRGNTIY
TRBJ1-1	TRBV14	ASSQTVNTEAF
TRBJ1-1	TRBV5-5	ASSLGGAYTEAF
TRBJ2-2	TRBV18	ASSRDSNTGELF
TRBJ2-5	TRBV6-5	ASSYGLAETQY
TRBJ2-1	TRBV5-1	ASSAQRTSGTYNEQF
TRBJ1-5	TRBV4-2	ASSQESLQYNQPQH
TRBJ2-2	TRBV27	ASSLSSPSTPGELF
TRBJ2-5	TRBV15	ATTKGAGTGTRETQY
TRBJ1-2	TRBV15	ATSNRVTGEGYT
TRBJ2-1	TRBV7-3	ASSLGGGGTYNEQF
TRBJ2-3	TRBV7-7	ASSLEAGKGIYTDTQY
TRBJ1-2	TRBV12-5	ASGLGTGDGYT
TRBJ1-1	TRBV12-5	ASGLDRDAEAF
TRBJ2-6	TRBV6-5	ASSYEGSGANVLT
TRBJ1-1	TRBV11-2	ASSPPGRGTEAF
TRBJ2-7	TRBV19	ASSVREVSYEQY
TRBJ2-7	TRBV10-3	AMGGGSGEQY
TRBJ1-5	TRBV6-5	ASSADRNQPQH
TRBJ1-2	TRBV5-4	ASNQQGIYGYT
TRBJ2-2	TRBV4-3	ASSQDMRSGELF